A selection of T cell receptor beta chains follows, all from one sample in a study of T cells after somatic rescue of genetic block. Measured with immunoSEQ multiplex PCR; TCRdb has only the in-frame clones, and not every one. The sample contains 88,000 or so clones, 90% of which appear only once. The sample comprised peripheral blood mononuclear cells (PBMCs). These receptors were obtained from a woman in her late teens or twenties. CDR3s include the opening cysteine and the closing phenylalanine or tryptophan. Each record gives: D gene, clone size, J gene, V gene, CDR3 protein, CDR3 DNA. D genes are given only for firm matches. Only some rows state a clone size, as once, few, many or a class for expanded clones.

. . TRBJ1-1 TRBV5-6 CASSLGRNTEAFF TGTGCCAGCAGCTTGGGTCGAAATACTGAAGCTTTCTTT
TRBD2 . TRBJ2-1 TRBV11-2 CASSRGLAGGLSYNEQFF TGTGCCAGCAGCCGCGGACTAGCGGGAGGACTCTCCTACAATGAGCAGTTCTTC
. . TRBJ1-3 TRBV5-4 CASSSRDHSGNTIYF TGTGCCAGCAGCTCCCGGGATCACTCTGGAAACACCATATATTTT
. . TRBJ1-5 TRBV28 CASRRGGDHQPQHF TGTGCCAGCAGGCGGGGGGGAGACCATCAGCCCCAGCATTTT
. once TRBJ2-1 TRBV7-2 CASSLSLYNEQFF TGTGCCAGCAGCTTAAGCCTTTACAATGAGCAGTTCTTC
. . TRBJ2-7 TRBV15 CATSSIGDSYEQYF TGTGCCACCAGCAGCATCGGGGACTCCTACGAGCAGTACTTC
. once TRBJ2-7 TRBV10-2 CASSEPGLGQYF TGCGCCAGCAGTGAGCCGGGTCTGGGGCAGTACTTC
TRBD1 . TRBJ2-1 TRBV7-2 CASSPRTGAYNEQFF TGTGCCAGCAGCCCCCGGACAGGGGCCTACAATGAGCAGTTCTTC
. . TRBJ1-1 TRBV6-5 CASSSLRGLNTEAFF TGTGCCAGCAGTTCCCTCAGGGGATTGAACACTGAAGCTTTCTTT
TRBD1 . TRBJ2-2 TRBV9 CASSATDRVNTGELFF TGTGCCAGCAGCGCCACAGACAGGGTTAACACCGGGGAGCTGTTTTTT
. once TRBJ1-5 TRBV6-5 CASRPPGGPGQPQHF TGTGCCAGCAGACCCCCCGGGGGCCCCGGGCAGCCCCAGCATTTT
. . TRBJ2-1 TRBV13 CASSFDRNNEQFF TGTGCCAGCAGCTTCGACAGGAACAATGAGCAGTTCTTC
TRBD1 . TRBJ1-4 TRBV6-5 CASSLDRATNEKLFF TGTGCCAGCAGTTTGGACAGGGCAACTAATGAAAAACTGTTTTTT
TRBD2 . TRBJ2-7 TRBV19 CASSMIAGKNPELYF TGTGCCAGTAGTATGATAGCGGGAAAAAATCCGGAGCTGTACTTC
. . TRBJ2-3 TRBV2 CASSAWVGVETDTQYF TGTGCCAGCAGCGCCTGGGTTGGGGTCGAAACAGATACGCAGTATTTT
TRBD2 once TRBJ2-1 TRBV27 CASSLGSGSSYNEQFF TGTGCCAGCAGTTTGGGGAGCGGGAGCTCCTACAATGAGCAGTTCTTC
. . TRBJ1-3 TRBV2 CASSADSGNTIYF TGTGCCAGCAGTGCGGACTCTGGAAACACCATATATTTT
. . TRBJ2-2 TRBV14 CASSRRGNTGELFF TGTGCCAGCAGCCGTAGGGGGAACACCGGGGAGCTGTTTTTT
TRBD2 once TRBJ2-5 TRBV28 CASSLGGEGETQYF TGTGCCAGCAGTTTGGGAGGGGAAGGGGAGACCCAGTACTTC
. . TRBJ2-3 TRBV11-1 CASSLIWIAGGSGADTQYF TGTGCCAGCAGCTTAATCTGGATCGCTGGGGGGAGCGGCGCAGATACGCAGTATTTT
. . TRBJ1-4 TRBV14 CASSQDGGLYYEKLFF TGTGCCAGCAGCCAAGATGGAGGGCTTTATTACGAAAAACTGTTTTTT
TRBD1 . TRBJ1-1 TRBV27 CASSYLGQGSTEAFF TGTGCCAGCAGTTATCTGGGACAGGGGTCGACTGAAGCTTTCTTT
. . TRBJ1-4 TRBV28 CASSLPGASNEKLFF TGTGCCAGCAGTCTCCCCGGCGCCTCCAATGAAAAACTGTTTTTT
. . TRBJ2-5 TRBV11-2 CASSSPGDRRTQYF TGTGCCAGCAGCTCCCCAGGTGATCGTAGGACCCAGTACTTC
. . TRBJ2-1 TRBV6-4 CASSDLDYNEQFF TGTGCCAGCAGTGACTTGGACTACAATGAGCAGTTCTTC
. . TRBJ1-1 TRBV4-2 CASSQIWGFLKTEAFF TGTGCCAGCAGCCAGATCTGGGGGTTCTTGAAGACTGAAGCTTTCTTT
TRBD1 . TRBJ2-7 TRBV5-1 CASSLGTEGEQYF TGCGCCAGCAGCCTAGGGACAGAGGGCGAGCAGTACTTC
. once TRBJ2-7 TRBV28 CASSVLGAGSSYEQYF TGTGCCAGCAGCGTCCTGGGAGCCGGGAGCTCCTACGAGCAGTACTTC
. . TRBJ1-1 TRBV28 CASSRYIGTEAFF TGTGCCAGCAGTCGATATATAGGCACTGAAGCTTTCTTT
. once TRBJ1-1 TRBV12-5 CASGLNGGGSTEAFF TGTGCTAGTGGTTTGAACGGGGGGGGAAGTACTGAAGCTTTCTTT
. . TRBJ2-5 TRBV7-3 CASSFLAEETQYF TGTGCCAGCAGCTTTTTAGCGGAAGAGACCCAGTACTTC
. . TRBJ2-7 TRBV19 CASRNSGYYEQYF TGTGCCAGTAGGAATAGCGGTTACTACGAGCAGTACTTC
. . TRBJ1-4 TRBV4-3 CASSQDMTGWGFNEKLFF TGCGCCAGCAGCCAAGATATGACTGGGTGGGGCTTTAATGAAAAACTGTTTTTT
TRBD2 . TRBJ2-7 TRBV4-1 CASSQALLAGNRFLSYEQYF TGCGCCAGCAGCCAAGCGCTCCTAGCGGGCAACCGGTTCCTCTCCTACGAGCAGTACTTC
. . TRBJ1-3 TRBV5-6 CASSFQRGLGNTIYF TGTGCCAGCAGCTTCCAGAGGGGACTTGGAAACACCATATATTTT
. once TRBJ2-1 TRBV4-1 CASSQEPSAYNEQFF TGCGCCAGCAGCCAAGAGCCTAGCGCCTACAATGAGCAGTTCTTC
TRBD2 . TRBJ2-2 TRBV7-8 CASSLVGSGSGLNTGELFF TGTGCCAGCAGCTTAGTTGGTAGCGGGAGCGGCCTTAACACCGGGGAGCTGTTTTTT
TRBD1 . TRBJ2-3 TRBV7-8 CASSLRQGIITDTQYF TGTGCCAGCAGCTTGCGACAGGGTATTATCACAGATACGCAGTATTTT
. . TRBJ2-1 TRBV27 CASSLGQGPYNEQFF TGTGCCAGCAGTTTAGGGCAGGGCCCCTACAATGAGCAGTTCTTC
. . TRBJ2-1 TRBV7-9 CASSSPDTGYNEQFF TGTGCCAGCAGCTCTCCCGATACGGGGTACAATGAGCAGTTCTTC
. few TRBJ1-1 TRBV7-9 CASSSSRPGEAFF TGTGCCAGCAGCTCCTCCCGACCGGGTGAAGCTTTCTTT
. . TRBJ1-1 TRBV11-2 CASSRAGVTEAFF TGTGCCAGCAGCCGAGCAGGTGTCACTGAAGCTTTCTTT
. . TRBJ1-3 TRBV7-9 CASSLTTQGTSGNTIYF TGTGCCAGCAGCTTAACAACCCAGGGGACCTCTGGAAACACCATATATTTT
. . TRBJ2-3 TRBV20-1 CSARADTQYF TGCAGTGCTAGGGCAGATACGCAGTATTTT
TRBD1 . TRBJ2-2 TRBV4-3 CASSQVVWVGTGVTGELFF TGCGCCAGCAGCCAAGTAGTGTGGGTCGGGACAGGGGTCACCGGGGAGCTGTTTTTT
TRBD1 . TRBJ2-7 TRBV5-4 CASSLDRGPSYEQYF TGTGCCAGCAGCCTCGACAGGGGTCCGTCCTACGAGCAGTACTTC
. . TRBJ2-1 TRBV29-1 CSGTDGYSYNEQFF TGCAGCGGCACGGACGGATACTCCTACAATGAGCAGTTCTTC
. . TRBJ1-4 TRBV5-1 CASSLGFRDEEKLFF TGCGCCAGCAGCTTGGGTTTCAGGGACGAGGAAAAACTGTTTTTT
. . TRBJ1-1 TRBV11-3 CASSFGRPEAFF TGTGCCAGCAGCTTCGGTCGGCCTGAAGCTTTCTTT
TRBD2 . TRBJ2-1 TRBV11-3 CASSFSGRGSYNEQFF TGTGCCAGCAGCTTCAGCGGGAGGGGCTCCTACAATGAGCAGTTCTTC
TRBD2 . TRBJ2-1 TRBV5-4 CASSLTPASGLGFEQFF TGTGCCAGCAGCTTAACTCCGGCTAGCGGCTTAGGGTTTGAGCAGTTCTTC
. . TRBJ1-4 TRBV11-3 CASSPRWGAEGEKLFF TGTGCCAGCAGCCCGAGGTGGGGGGCAGAGGGAGAAAAACTGTTTTTT
TRBD2 once TRBJ2-5 TRBV30 CAWWGRASGQETQYF TGTGCCTGGTGGGGGAGGGCTAGCGGGCAAGAGACCCAGTACTTC